These 5 T cell receptor beta chains originate from one sample sequenced in a study of T cell changes during pregnancy in multiple sclerosis. Sequencing used immunoSEQ multiplex PCR; TCRdb keeps in-frame clones, though not all of them. The sample yields 85,000 to 110,000 clones, about 90% seen once. The sequencing used peripheral blood, collected after pregnancy. Every receptor here comes from a female donor with multiple sclerosis, enrolled in a pregnancy study.

This clone was recorded once. This sequence joins TRBV7-8 and TRBJ2-7; a weak D match, TRBD2 (6 bases). Trimming stripped 5 bases from V and 1 base from J, with 18 bases between. CDR1 is SGHVS and CDR2 is FQNEAQ in the germline V gene. The CDR3 consists of 16 residues. The CDR3 reads CASSTKGGRRSYEQYF. The CDR3 nucleotides are TGTGCCAGCAGCACTAAAGGTGGGAGGAGGTCCTACGAGCAGTACTTC.

The chain recombines TRBV5-4 with TRBJ2-7, with a tentative D call TRBD1 (5 bases). Trimming cost V 0 bases and J 6 bases, with 13 bases left between them. The CDR3 sequence is 14 residues long. CDR1 SGHNT and CDR2 YYREEE come from the germline V gene (reference sequence). This CDR3 reads CASSLEPGRGEQYF. The CDR3 DNA follows: TGTGCCAGCAGCTTGGAACCCGGAAGGGGCGAGCAGTACTTC.

The chain joins TRBV6-4 to TRBJ2-3; 7 bases align to TRBD1. The CDR3 extends over 15 amino acids. Trimming took 5 bases from V and 1 from J; bases not matched to a gene: 6. The germline V gene has CDR1 MRHNA and CDR2 SNTAGT. CDR3 DNA sequence: TGTGCCAGCAGTTGGACAGGAGAAGGCACAGATACGCAGTATTTT. Its translation: CASSWTGEGTDTQYF.

Points on this clone: One junction end does not reproduce the germline sequence, and a read error may be involved. This chain links TRBV20-1 with TRBJ2-1, with D uncertain. Germline CDR1 and CDR2: DFQATT and SNEGSKA (reference sequence). The CDR3 consists of 9 residues. DNA of the CDR3: TGCAGTGCTAGACCCAGAGGTGTCTTC. Protein product: CSARPRGVF.

The chain is built from TRBV14 and TRBJ2-1; 7 nucleotides match TRBD2. Germline trimming cut 7 bases from V and 7 bases from J; bases unmatched to any gene: 13. CDR1 is SGHDN and CDR2 is FVKESK in the germline V gene. The CDR3 consists of 15 residues. The CDR3 nucleotides read TGTGCCAGCAACCCTCGGGGGGACGGGGGGAATGAGCAGTTCTTC. Translating it yields CASNPRGDGGNEQFF.